These 32 T cell receptor beta chains share one sample of origin, sequenced in a study of neurological immune-mediated disorders. In TCRdb, the 5' RACE reads were re-called with MiXCR into one record per CDR3 protein. The table lists approximately 45,000 distinct CDR3 sequences, roughly 13% of them singletons, with about an eighth in the top ten. Time point: longitudinal time-point 3. The sample consisted of PBMCs. The receptors were sampled from a man aged 25-40 years in good health.

Ten or more counts support this clonotype. The chain couples TRBV28 to TRBJ2-6; TRBD1 might be the D (7 bases). The CDR3 consists of 17 residues. In germline, CDR1 is MDHEN, CDR2 SYDVKM. V was trimmed by 3 bases and J by 0 bases, leaving 12 bases between them. CDR3 region: CASSLEGAGSGANVLTF. In DNA form, the CDR3 reads TGTGCCAGCAGTTTGGAGGGGGCCGGCTCTGGGGCCAACGTCCTGACTTTC.

This clonotype occurred many times. V and J are TRBV7-8 and TRBJ2-7; D not certain. V gave up 4 bases and J gave up 7 bases, with 11 bases separating them. Germline V lookup: CDR1 SGHVS, CDR2 FQNEAQ. The CDR3 has 12 residues. The CDR3 loop is CASSSMTREQYF. In DNA form, the CDR3 reads TGTGCCAGCAGCTCGATGACTCGGGAGCAGTACTTC.

This clonotype was detected ten times or more. This chain links TRBV7-2 with TRBJ2-6; 12 bases match TRBD2. After removal of 2 bases from V and 1 base from J, the junction contained 3 bases not matched to a gene. Germline lookup yields CDR1 SGHTA and CDR2 FQGNSA. This CDR3 is built from 18 residues. In nucleotides, the CDR3 is TGTGCCAGCAGCTTAATGACTAGCGGGAGTTCTGGGGCCAACGTCCTGACTTTC. Residues: CASSLMTSGSSGANVLTF.

This clonotype was picked up many times. Written as DNA, the CDR3 is TGTGCCATCAGTGTTTTGGGCGGTCTCAACTCAGGGGAGCTGTTTTTT. As protein: CAISVLGGLNSGELFF. The chain carries TRBV10-3 and TRBJ2-2; D unclear. This CDR3 is built from 16 residues. V was shortened by 4 bases and J by 8 bases, with 20 bases between the two germline ends. Per the germline V gene, CDR1 is ENHRY and CDR2 is SYGVKD.

This clonotype was observed at least ten times. The gene calls are TRBV5-1 and TRBJ2-7; no clear D gene. The CDR3 runs 15 residues. Germline CDR1 reads SGHRS; CDR2 reads YFSETQ. Trimming pared 0 bases from V and 6 bases from J, leaving 16 bases between. CDR3 protein: CASSLGGRPDAEQYF. The CDR3 coding sequence is TGCGCCAGCAGCTTGGGTGGCAGGCCAGATGCCGAGCAGTACTTC.

This clonotype was detected ten times or more. This chain connects TRBV5-1 to TRBJ1-1; no clear D gene. V was clipped by 3 bases and J by 1 base, with 13 bases between them. The CDR3 extends over 15 amino acids. Looked up from germline, CDR1 is SGHRS and CDR2 is YFSETQ. CDR3 amino acids: CASSSLSKPNTEAFF. In nucleotides, the CDR3 is TGCGCCAGCAGCTCTCTGTCAAAACCGAACACTGAAGCTTTCTTT. The entire variable domain, with the rest obtained from reference TRBV5-1 and TRBJ1-1, is as follows: KAGVTQTPRYLIKTRGQQVTLSCSPISGHRSVSWYQQTPGQGLQFLFEYFSETQRNKGNFPGRFSGRQFSNSRSEMNVSTLELGDSALYLCASSSLSKPNTEAFFGQGTRLTVV.

This clonotype showed up many times. The V gene is TRBV5-1, the J gene TRBJ2-1, with D possibly TRBD2 on 5 matching bases. This CDR3 comprises 14 residues. Germline V gene lookup returns CDR1 SGHRS and CDR2 YFSETQ. V dropped 0 bases and J dropped 6 bases, with 10 bases sitting between them. CDR3 region: CASSLERDTNEQFF. Written as DNA, the CDR3 is TGCGCCAGCAGCTTGGAGAGGGATACCAATGAGCAGTTCTTC.

This clonotype was detected many times. The V call is TRBV20-1, the J call TRBJ2-2; TRBD1 matches at 7 bases. The CDR3 covers 15 residues. From germline, CDR1 is DFQATT and CDR2 SNEGSKA (reference sequence). J lost 5 bases, V lost 3 bases, and 9 bases had no gene match. The CDR3 loop reads CSASPPRGTTGELFF. CDR3 in DNA: TGCAGTGCTAGCCCACCCAGGGGGACGACCGGGGAGCTGTTTTTT.

This clonotype was observed many times. The chain recombines TRBV29-1 with TRBJ1-2, with D hard to call. The V gene lost 3 bases and the J gene lost 0 bases, with 11 bases spanning the gap. CDR1 is SQVTM, CDR2 ANQGSEA, per germline. The CDR3 has 14 residues. CDR3 protein: CSVDYPHPNYGYTF. DNA for the CDR3: TGCAGCGTTGACTACCCACACCCTAACTATGGCTACACCTTC.

In this sample, this clonotype turned up many times. The rearrangement uses TRBV3-1 and TRBJ2-1, with D possibly being TRBD2 (5 bases). The CDR3 is 14 residues long. The V gene's germline CDR1 is LGHDT and CDR2 YNNKEL (reference sequence). The CDR3 nucleotides read TGTGCTAGTATCGGCGGGCCCTGGAGCAATGAGCAGTTCTTC. Translating it yields CASIGGPWSNEQFF.

This clonotype was observed at least ten times. The chain uses TRBV28 and TRBJ2-7; no firm D call. Germline CDR1 and CDR2: MDHEN and SYDVKM. The CDR3 covers 11 residues. Written as DNA, the CDR3 is TGTGCTAGCTGGAGCAACTACGAGCAGTACTTC. This gives the protein CASWSNYEQYF.

Only a few counts were recorded for this clonotype. The rearrangement uses TRBV10-3 and TRBJ2-1, with TRBD1 matching over 10 bases. The J segment lost 6 bases and the V segment lost 5 bases, leaving 7 bases of the junction unmatched. The V gene's germline CDR1 is ENHRY and CDR2 SYGVKD. This CDR3 has 15 residues. The CDR3 spells CAISFGTGEGNEQFF. CDR3 DNA: TGTGCCATCAGTTTCGGGACAGGGGAGGGCAATGAGCAGTTCTTC.

This clonotype was observed at least ten times. The CDR3 DNA reads as TGTGCCAGCAGTTTGCAGCGGGATTACACAGATACGCAGTATTTT. Translated: CASSLQRDYTDTQYF. The chain uses TRBV28 and TRBJ2-3, with 7 bases that match TRBD2. CDR1 and CDR2 (germline): MDHEN, SYDVKM. The CDR3 runs 15 residues. V shed 3 bases and J 2 bases; nucleotides not matched to a gene: 5.

This clonotype was counted ten times or more. The rearrangement joins TRBV25-1 to TRBJ1-3, with D perhaps TRBD1 (6 bases). The V end was cut by 6 bases, the J end by 0 bases, with 9 bases between. The CDR3 covers 14 residues. The germline V gene has CDR1 MGHDK and CDR2 SYGVNS. CDR3 region: CASRGHSSGNTIYF. The CDR3 DNA follows: TGTGCCAGCAGGGGACATAGCTCTGGAAACACCATATATTTT.

This clonotype showed up many times. The chain has TRBV28 and TRBJ2-1; D is uncertain. The V and J ends lost 2 bases and 3 bases respectively, with 5 bases between them. Germline CDR1 reads MDHEN; CDR2 reads SYDVKM. The CDR3 totals 13 residues. This CDR3 is CASSLDHYNEQFF. The CDR3 nucleotides read TGTGCCAGCAGTTTAGACCACTACAATGAGCAGTTCTTC. Looking up the rest from reference TRBV28 and TRBJ2-1 gives the full variable domain: DVKVTQSSRYLVKRTGEKVFLECVQDMDHENMFWYRQDPGLGLRLIYFSYDVKMKEKGDIPEGYSVSREKKERFSLILESASTNQTSMYLCASSLDHYNEQFFGPGTRLTVL.

Many counts were recorded for this clonotype. J is TRBJ1-1 and V is TRBV12-3 or TRBV12-4; D is perhaps TRBD1 (6 bases). The V and J ends lost 6 bases and 1 base respectively, with 12 bases between them. The CDR3 has 14 residues. In DNA, the CDR3 is TGTGCCAGCAGGAACAGGGAAGAGAACACTGAAGCTTTCTTT. Protein product: CASRNREENTEAFF.

This clonotype was picked up many times. This chain uses TRBV15 with TRBJ2-7, with 11 bases that match TRBD2. From germline, CDR1 is LNHNV and CDR2 YYDKDF (reference sequence). Unmatched junction bases numbered 6, after V lost 4 bases and J lost 4 bases. The CDR3 sequence is 15 residues long. The CDR3 here is CATSTYLAGGYEQYF. In DNA form, the CDR3 reads TGTGCCACCAGCACTTATCTAGCGGGAGGATACGAGCAGTACTTC.

This clonotype has a count of ten or more. The genes are TRBV29-1 and TRBJ2-3; D perhaps matches TRBD2 (7 bases). V was cut by 7 bases and J by 2 bases, with 19 bases left in between. This CDR3 is built from 15 residues. The germline CDR1 and CDR2 sequences are SQVTM and ANQGSEA. Written as DNA, the CDR3 is TGCAGCGCGCATGATGGGGGGGCAGCCACAGATACGCAGTATTTT. Its protein is CSAHDGGAATDTQYF.

This clonotype was seen ten or more times. This chain connects TRBV5-5 to TRBJ1-5; D unresolved. The germline CDR1 and CDR2 sequences are SGHKS and YYEKEE (reference sequence). The CDR3 is made up of 15 amino acids. Trimming cost V 0 bases and J 0 bases, with 7 bases left between them. Here the CDR3 DNA reads TGTGCCAGCAGCTTGGGGAGAAATAGCAATCAGCCCCAGCATTTT. Encoded protein: CASSLGRNSNQPQHF.

This clonotype was seen ten or more times. The CDR3 DNA reads as TGTGCCAGCAGCTTGGATATGCAGGGGGCCGCAGATACGCAGTATTTT. It yields the protein CASSLDMQGAADTQYF. This rearrangement joins TRBV5-4 to TRBJ2-3, with 8 bases identical to TRBD1. The V segment lost 0 bases and the J segment 4 bases; nucleotides outside the gene matches: 7. The germline V gene encodes CDR1 SGHNT and CDR2 YYREEE (reference sequence). This CDR3 comprises 16 residues.

This clonotype showed up many times. The genes are TRBV10-3 and TRBJ1-6; TRBD1 might be the D (6 bases). The CDR3 extends over 16 amino acids. V was shortened by 1 base and J by 6 bases, with 13 bases between the two germline ends. Looked up from germline, CDR1 is ENHRY and CDR2 is SYGVKD. The CDR3 nucleotides read TGTGCCATCAGTGAGTTGGTTGCAGGGGCTAATTCACCCCTCCACTTT. Amino acid sequence: CAISELVAGANSPLHF.

This clonotype was recorded many times. V is TRBV20-1 and J is TRBJ1-2, with 7 positions matching TRBD1. The V and J ends lost 7 bases and 8 bases, in that order; junction bases with no gene match: 13. The CDR3 has 13 residues. Germline V CDR1 and CDR2: DFQATT, SNEGSKA (reference sequence). The CDR3 DNA is TGCAGTGTAGAAGGAGACAGGGCTGGAGGCTACACCTTC. Protein sequence: CSVEGDRAGGYTF.

This clonotype was recorded at least ten times. The chain joins TRBV9 to TRBJ1-1; no clear D gene. The germline V gene has CDR1 SGDLS and CDR2 YYNGEE. The CDR3 covers 13 residues. Deletions cut 3 bases from V and 0 bases from J, with 6 bases between. In DNA form, the CDR3 reads TGTGCCAGCAGCGGGGAATTGAACACTGAAGCTTTCTTT. This codes for CASSGELNTEAFF.

In the case of this clonotype: This may be a read error, as it is one base from a much larger clone. This sequence joins TRBV28 and TRBJ2-3; no clear D. Germline V lookup: CDR1 MDHEN, CDR2 SYDVKM. The CDR3 has 15 amino acids. DNA of the CDR3: TGTGCCAGCAGTTTCGTGGCGGTCCGCACAGATACGCGGTATTTT. Its protein product is CASSFVAVRTDTRYF.

This chain uses TRBV20-1 with TRBJ2-2, with TRBD2 identical over 10 bases. The CDR3 is 17 amino acids. Germline V CDR1 and CDR2: DFQATT, SNEGSKA (reference sequence). The junction had 7 bases not matched to a gene; V was cut back by 3 bases and J by 0 bases. CDR3 protein: CSARGLAGGPNTGELFF. For the CDR3, the DNA is TGCAGTGCTAGGGGTTTAGCGGGAGGACCGAACACCGGGGAGCTGTTTTTT.

The V and J genes are TRBV7-6 and TRBJ1-1, with a possible D match to TRBD1 (6 bases). The CDR3 is 14 amino acids. Between the trimmed V and J ends, which lost 4 bases and 4 bases, there was a span of 13 bases. Per germline, CDR1 SGHVS and CDR2 FNYEAQ. The CDR3 nucleotides read TGTGCCAGCAGCTCACAGGGTACGGGCACTGAAGCTTTCTTT. This codes for CASSSQGTGTEAFF.

This clonotype came up many times. The rearrangement links TRBV4-1 to TRBJ2-1, with 9 bases that match TRBD2. CDR3 length equals 14 residues. V was clipped by 0 bases and J by 11 bases; unmatched bases: 5. From germline, CDR1 is MGHRA and CDR2 YSYEKL. CDR3 residues: CASSQESGTSKQFF. DNA of the CDR3: TGCGCCAGCAGCCAAGAGTCCGGGACTAGCAAGCAGTTCTTC.

The table lists this clonotype with a count of one. The V call is TRBV20-1, the J call TRBJ1-6; no clear D. The germline V gene has CDR1 DFQATT and CDR2 SNEGSKA (reference sequence). CDR3 length: 12 residues. The V end was cut by 5 bases, the J end by 8 bases, with 10 bases between. CDR3 amino acids: CSALKGDSPLHF. DNA of the CDR3: TGCAGTGCTTTGAAAGGAGATTCACCCCTCCACTTT.

This clonotype was counted at least ten times. The V gene is TRBV20-1, the J gene TRBJ1-3, with D perhaps matching TRBD1 (6 bases). The V and J ends lost 0 bases and 6 bases respectively, with 9 bases between them. CDR3 size: 13 residues. The germline gives CDR1 DFQATT, CDR2 SNEGSKA (reference sequence). DNA for the CDR3: TGCAGTGCTAGAGAGGGGACAACAAACACCATATATTTT. This codes for CSAREGTTNTIYF.

The sample holds many counts of this clonotype. The chain links TRBV5-1 to TRBJ2-2; the D is unclear. The V end lost 2 bases, the J end lost 6 bases, and 8 bases lay between the germline ends. CDR1 is SGHRS, CDR2 YFSETQ, per germline. CDR3 size: 13 residues. CDR3 sequence (DNA): TGCGCCAGCAGCTTAAGGGAAGCCGGGGAGCTGTTTTTT. Translated, it gives CASSLREAGELFF.

This clonotype showed up just a few times. The chain carries TRBV7-6 and TRBJ2-2; 13 nucleotides align to TRBD2. J lost 5 bases, V lost 5 bases, and 5 bases had no gene match. This CDR3 has 16 residues. Germline V gene lookup returns CDR1 SGHVS and CDR2 FNYEAQ. The DNA of the CDR3 is TGTGCCAGCAGCCCGGGGACTAGCGGGGCGACCGGGGAGCTGTTTTTT. This encodes CASSPGTSGATGELFF.

In its sample, this clonotype was seen many times. The rearrangement uses TRBV28 and TRBJ1-6, with D unresolved. This CDR3 contains 14 residues. The V gene lost 3 bases and the J gene lost 15 bases, with 18 bases spanning the gap. Germline CDR1 and CDR2: MDHEN and SYDVKM. In DNA, the CDR3 is TGTGCCAGCAGTTTCAATCCCTCCTCGGGCGACCTCCACTTT. Translation gives CASSFNPSSGDLHF.